One and the same sample provided the 29 T cell receptor beta chains below, sequenced in a study of spatial heterogeneity in lung cancer. TCRdb re-called the 5' RACE reads through MiXCR, storing one row per CDR3 protein. Here the sample spans roughly 10,000 distinct CDR3 sequences, roughly 8% being singletons. Time point: sample taken at primary tumor resection. Notes on the study in general: Within tumors, counts of expanded alpha and beta TCRs tracked tumor mutation counts.

Their antigen targets remain unknown. The specimen was lung tumor tissue, collected at surgery. Receptors originate from a female donor with early-stage non-small cell lung cancer.

Ten or more counts support this clonotype. This beta chain appears as a stray read in a library generated for alpha chains; its size is not informative. This CDR3 reads CAISAPGINEKLFF. The CDR3 nucleotides are TGTGCCATCAGTGCTCCAGGGATTAATGAAAAACTGTTTTTT. The V gene is TRBV10-3, the J gene TRBJ1-4, with D tentatively TRBD1 (5 bases). V was shortened by 4 bases and J by 4 bases, with 10 bases between the two germline ends. The V gene's germline CDR1 is ENHRY and CDR2 SYGVKD. The CDR3 extends over 14 amino acids.

This clonotype was seen repeatedly, ten times or more. This beta chain came through as a stray read in a library set up for alpha chains, and its size says little. The V call is TRBV2, the J call TRBJ2-7; 7 bases line up with TRBD1. Germline V gene sequence: CDR1 SNHLY, CDR2 FYNNEI. This CDR3 is 14 amino acids long. V was pared by 1 base and J by 4 bases, with 4 bases of the junction left unmatched. The CDR3 nucleotides are TGTGCCAGCAGTGAAGGTAGGGGGCGTTACGAGCAGTACTTC. Residues: CASSEGRGRYEQYF.

A word on this clonotype: A library prepared for alpha chains yielded this beta chain as an off-target read; its size is of little meaning. The chain has TRBV5-4 and TRBJ1-1; tentatively, D is TRBD1 (6 bases). Germline V gene sequence: CDR1 SGHNT, CDR2 YYREEE (reference sequence). This CDR3 has 16 amino acids. The germline V and J ends were trimmed by 0 bases and 1 base, with 13 bases remaining between them. Here the CDR3 DNA reads TGTGCCAGCAGCTTGGGAGGCACAGGGAGGAACACTGAAGCTTTCTTT. Translating it yields CASSLGGTGRNTEAFF. The variable domain in full, completed from reference TRBV5-4 and TRBJ1-1, reads ETGVTQSPTHLIKTRGQQVTLRCSSQSGHNTVSWYQQALGQGPQFIFQYYREEENGRGNFPPRFSGLQFPNYSSELNVNALELDDSALYLCASSLGGTGRNTEAFFGQGTRLTVV.

This clonotype was recorded many times. This beta chain is a stray read from a library made for alpha chains; its abundance is not meaningful. This chain joins TRBV7-9 and TRBJ2-7, with no clear D. This CDR3 has 18 amino acids. Trimming cost V 5 bases and J 7 bases, with 30 bases left between them. CDR1 and CDR2 from the germline V gene are SEHNR and FQNEAQ (reference sequence). The CDR3 is CASSPEAVHRRILREQYF. The CDR3 region has the DNA TGTGCCAGCAGCCCCGAGGCAGTCCATCGGCGAATTCTGAGAGAGCAGTACTTC.

By frequency in the sample, this clonotype is medium-sized. For a library built for alpha chains, this beta chain is a stray read; little rests on its size. CDR3 coding DNA: TGTGCCAGCAGCTTAGTGGGGACAGGGAATCAGCCCCAGCATTTT. Its protein product is CASSLVGTGNQPQHF. V gene TRBV7-8 combines with J gene TRBJ1-5; 9 bases map to TRBD1. V dropped 1 base and J dropped 4; count of bases not matched to a gene: 2. From germline, CDR1 is SGHVS and CDR2 FQNEAQ. CDR3 size: 15 residues.

This clonotype is categorized as medium-sized (0.01 to 0.1%). The library was designed around alpha chains, so this beta chain is a stray read whose abundance carries little weight. This chain connects TRBV7-2 to TRBJ1-6; 9 positions match TRBD1. Germline trimming cut 4 bases from V and 12 bases from J; bases unmatched to any gene: 7. Looked up from germline, CDR1 is SGHTA and CDR2 is FQGNSA. The CDR3 is 14 amino acids. Here the CDR3 reads CASSYNRGREPLHF. Written as DNA, the CDR3 is TGTGCCAGCAGCTATAACAGGGGGCGCGAACCCCTCCACTTT.

This clonotype came up a few times. This beta chain slipped into a library made for alpha chains as a stray read, so its size is not meaningful. The chain couples TRBV7-2 to TRBJ2-5, with D uncertain. This CDR3 has 16 residues. Germline CDR1 reads SGHTA; CDR2 reads FQGNSA. Trimming stripped 5 bases from V and 2 bases from J, with 18 bases between. The CDR3 DNA is TGTGCCAGCAGCCAAAACCGACGGACGCCACAAGAGACCCAGTACTTC. It yields the protein CASSQNRRTPQETQYF.

This clonotype was counted only a few times. The library was built for alpha chains, so this beta chain is an off-target read and its size means little. This chain connects TRBV29-1 to TRBJ2-7; D perhaps matches TRBD1 (6 bases). This CDR3 is built from 13 residues. The germline gives CDR1 SQVTM, CDR2 ANQGSEA. The V and J ends lost 5 bases and 4 bases respectively, with 15 bases between them. The CDR3 spells CSVSVTGPYEQYF. The CDR3 DNA reads as TGCAGCGTTTCGGTGACAGGCCCGTACGAGCAGTACTTC.

This clonotype came up many times. This beta chain came through as a stray read in a library set up for alpha chains, and its size says little. CDR3 region: CASPSATGELFF. The CDR3 DNA is TGTGCCTCCCCGAGTGCCACCGGGGAGCTGTTTTTT. The chain recombines TRBV30 with TRBJ2-2; no clear D. Trimming shortened V by 7 bases and J by 4 bases, and 10 bases separated the two germline ends. This CDR3 has 12 amino acids. Germline CDR1 GTSNPN, CDR2 SVGIG (reference sequence).

This clonotype was counted ten times or more. A library made for alpha chains picked up this beta chain off target, so its size means little. The chain employs TRBV12-3 or TRBV12-4 and TRBJ2-1; TRBD2 aligns across 10 bases. This CDR3 comprises 16 residues. V lost 2 bases to trimming and J lost 0 bases; unmatched junction nucleotides: 1. The CDR3 is CASSLRTSGSYNEQFF. DNA for the CDR3: TGTGCCAGCAGTTTAAGGACTAGCGGCTCCTACAATGAGCAGTTCTTC.

This clonotype rates as medium-sized (0.01 to 0.1%). Found in a library prepared for alpha chains, this beta chain is an off-target read, and its abundance has little meaning. The chain uses TRBV6-2 or TRBV6-3 and TRBJ2-7; 7 bases agree with TRBD1. The J segment lost 3 bases and the V segment lost 8 bases, leaving 4 bases of the junction unmatched. The CDR3 consists of 12 residues. CDR1 and CDR2 (germline): MNHEY, SVGEGT. The chain's CDR3 is CASGDRRYEQYF. The DNA for the CDR3 is TGTGCCAGCGGGGACAGACGCTACGAGCAGTACTTC.

In its sample, this clonotype was seen a few times. Being off target in a library aimed at alpha chains, this beta chain has a size of little meaning. The rearrangement links TRBV19 to TRBJ1-2; D not resolved. Trimming took 7 bases from V and 2 from J, leaving 11 bases between them. The CDR3 length is 13 residues. From germline, CDR1 is LNHDA and CDR2 SQIVND (reference sequence). The CDR3 reads CASTRAINYGYTF. The CDR3 coding sequence is TGTGCCAGTACAAGAGCAATAAACTATGGCTACACCTTC.

This clonotype was counted at least ten times. Since the library was made to target alpha chains, this beta chain is a stray read and its abundance is not meaningful. This chain links TRBV7-3 with TRBJ1-1, with D possibly TRBD1 on 5 matching bases. Trimming removed 2 bases at V and 1 base at J, with 8 bases between. The CDR3 extends over 14 amino acids. Looked up from germline, CDR1 is SGHTA and CDR2 is FQGTGA. The CDR3 loop is CASSLGRANTEAFF. The CDR3 DNA sequence: TGTGCCAGCAGCTTAGGCAGGGCGAACACTGAAGCTTTCTTT.

By frequency in the sample, this clonotype is medium-sized. A library prepared for alpha chains yielded this beta chain as an off-target read; its size is of little meaning. The chain has TRBV12-3 or TRBV12-4 and TRBJ1-5; TRBD1 matches 8 bases. Unmatched junction bases numbered 12, after V lost 6 bases and J lost 5 bases. The CDR3 runs to 16 residues. The CDR3 DNA reads TGTGCCAGCAGCCCCACGGGACAGGCGGGACATCAGCCCCAGCATTTT. It yields the protein CASSPTGQAGHQPQHF.

This clonotype showed up many times. With the library built for alpha chains, this beta chain is off target and its frequency is not meaningful. V and J are TRBV29-1 and TRBJ2-7; D is unresolved. The CDR3 spans 12 residues. V lost 5 bases and J 0 bases, leaving 8 bases between the germline ends. The germline V gene encodes CDR1 SQVTM and CDR2 ANQGSEA. The CDR3 DNA is TGCAGCGTTCGAAACCTCTCCTACGAGCAGTACTTC. Its protein is CSVRNLSYEQYF.

This clonotype showed up many times. Because this beta chain is a stray read in a library intended to capture alpha chains, its abundance should not be given much weight. The V gene is TRBV18, the J gene TRBJ2-1; D is possibly TRBD1 or TRBD2 (5 bases each). Per the germline V gene, CDR1 is KGHSH and CDR2 is LQKENI. The length of the CDR3 is 12 residues. V was trimmed by 3 bases and J by 6 bases, leaving 6 bases between them. DNA for the CDR3: TGTGCCAGCTCACCCGGGACCAATGAGCAGTTCTTC. Protein sequence: CASSPGTNEQFF.

By frequency in the sample, this clonotype is medium-sized. The size of this beta chain means little, since it is a stray read in a library made for alpha chains. V usage is TRBV30 and J usage is TRBJ2-7, with D perhaps matching TRBD2 (5 bases). The CDR3 extends over 14 amino acids. Germline lookup yields CDR1 GTSNPN and CDR2 SVGIG (reference sequence). V was trimmed by 3 bases and J by 2 bases, leaving 14 bases between them. CDR3 in DNA: TGTGCCTGGAGCCCTACCCTGAGGGCCTACGAGCAGTACTTC. Protein: CAWSPTLRAYEQYF.

This clonotype turned up a few times. This beta chain appears as a stray read in a library generated for alpha chains; its size is not informative. The chain is built from TRBV19 and TRBJ2-7, with TRBD1 identical over 7 bases. The length of the CDR3 is 14 residues. CDR1 is LNHDA and CDR2 is SQIVND in the germline V gene (reference sequence). Germline trimming cut 6 bases from V and 2 bases from J; bases unmatched to any gene: 7. The CDR3 DNA sequence: TGTGCCAGTAGACCCCCCGGGACAGCCTACGAGCAGTACTTC. The encoded protein is CASRPPGTAYEQYF.

This clonotype was seen at least ten times. This beta chain is off target for a library built for alpha chains, so its abundance means little. The chain is built from TRBV7-2 and TRBJ1-1, with D unresolved. Looked up from germline, CDR1 is SGHTA and CDR2 is FQGNSA. V was cut by 3 bases and J by 5 bases, with 10 bases left in between. The length of the CDR3 is 13 residues. Here the CDR3 reads CASSFGRWTEAFF. The CDR3 DNA reads as TGTGCCAGCAGCTTTGGGCGTTGGACTGAAGCTTTCTTT.

Concerning this clonotype itself: This beta chain is a stray read from a library made for alpha chains; its abundance is not meaningful. This sequence joins TRBV12-3 or TRBV12-4 and TRBJ2-7; the match to TRBD2 covers 10 bases. With V trimmed by 4 bases and J by 2 bases, 2 bases remained unmatched. This CDR3 spans 14 amino acids. This CDR3 reads CASSSTSGAYEQYF. The CDR3 nucleotides read TGTGCCAGCAGTTCAACTAGCGGGGCCTACGAGCAGTACTTC.

Remarks on this clonotype: This beta chain came through as a stray read in a library set up for alpha chains, and its size says little. The CDR3 loop reads CASSKGKGTGELFF. Written as DNA, the CDR3 is TGTGCCAGTAGTAAAGGGAAGGGCACCGGGGAGCTGTTTTTT. The chain is built from TRBV19 and TRBJ2-2, with D unresolved. The germline gives CDR1 LNHDA, CDR2 SQIVND (reference sequence). The CDR3 covers 14 residues. Trimming pared 4 bases from V and 4 bases from J, leaving 10 bases between.

There are a few counts of this clonotype. This beta chain is a stray sequence in a library constructed for alpha chains; its clone size is not meaningful. The chain recombines TRBV20-1 with TRBJ2-2; D could derive from TRBD1 or TRBD2 (5 bases each). V was trimmed by 6 bases and J by 7 bases, leaving 18 bases between them. The germline CDR1 and CDR2 sequences are DFQATT and SNEGSKA (reference sequence). CDR3 length: 14 residues. CDR3 sequence: CSAYRDPIGGELFF. The CDR3 DNA is TGCAGTGCCTATCGGGACCCCATTGGCGGGGAGCTGTTTTTT.

The sample holds many counts of this clonotype. This beta chain is an off-target read within a library intended for alpha chains, so its frequency means little. The J gene is TRBJ2-1, the V gene TRBV10-2; TRBD2 matches 12 bases. Germline loops: CDR1 WSHSY, CDR2 SAAADI. V lost 6 bases, J lost 7 bases, and 7 bases stayed unmatched. This CDR3 comprises 15 residues. This chain's CDR3 is CASRLAGGPRNEQFF. The CDR3 DNA sequence: TGCGCCAGCAGGCTAGCGGGGGGGCCTCGAAATGAGCAGTTCTTC.

This clonotype has a count of ten or more. Found in a library prepared for alpha chains, this beta chain is an off-target read, and its abundance has little meaning. The chain is built from TRBV12-3 or TRBV12-4 and TRBJ2-1, with 7 bases lining up with TRBD2. The CDR3 loop spans 14 amino acids. With V trimmed by 6 bases and J by 6 bases, 8 bases remained unmatched. The CDR3 DNA sequence: TGTGCCAGCAGCCCTCCCCGGGGGGTCAATGAGCAGTTCTTC. Its translation is CASSPPRGVNEQFF.

This clonotype was seen ten or more times. This beta chain lies outside the target of a library built for alpha chains; its clone size means little. This rearrangement joins TRBV28 to TRBJ1-1; possible D gene TRBD1, 5 bases. Germline assignment: CDR1 MDHEN and CDR2 SYDVKM. The CDR3 contains 13 residues. V lost 3 bases, J lost 11 bases, and 16 bases lay in between. CDR3 in amino acids: CASSLEQGVRAFF. The CDR3 DNA reads TGTGCCAGCAGTTTGGAGCAGGGAGTAAGGGCTTTCTTT.

Points on this clonotype: Little can be read into the size of this beta chain, an off-target read in a library designed for alpha chains. The chain carries TRBV2 and TRBJ2-1; 9 positions match TRBD1. The trim removed 6 bases at V and 5 bases at J, leaving 11 bases unmatched. This CDR3 has 16 residues. CDR1 and CDR2 from the germline V gene are SNHLY and FYNNEI. The CDR3 spells CASSWTGEGADNEQFF. The CDR3 coding sequence is TGTGCCAGCAGCTGGACAGGGGAAGGGGCTGACAATGAGCAGTTCTTC.

As concerns this clonotype: In a library made to pick up alpha chains, this beta chain is a stray read with a size that means little. The rearrangement uses TRBV20-1 and TRBJ2-1; the match to TRBD1 covers 10 bases. Germline CDR1 and CDR2: DFQATT and SNEGSKA (reference sequence). J gave up 8 bases and V 5 bases, and 9 bases lay outside the gene matches. There are 14 residues in the CDR3. The CDR3 here is CSASRQGALDEQFF. The DNA of the CDR3 is TGCAGTGCTTCCCGACAGGGGGCTCTTGATGAGCAGTTCTTC.

This clonotype is labeled as large. This beta chain appears as a stray read in a library generated for alpha chains; its size is not informative. The V gene is TRBV9, the J gene TRBJ2-1; D may be TRBD1 (6 bases). The CDR3 spans 16 residues. Per the germline V gene, CDR1 is SGDLS and CDR2 is YYNGEE. Trimming took 4 bases from V and 6 from J, leaving 20 bases between them. CDR3 sequence reads: CASSPSGQGFSNEQFF. The CDR3 DNA reads TGTGCCAGCAGCCCCTCCGGGCAGGGGTTTTCCAATGAGCAGTTCTTC.

In its sample, this clonotype was seen many times. Because the library targeted alpha chains, this beta chain is an off-target read whose size means little. The chain couples TRBV12-3 or TRBV12-4 to TRBJ2-6, with D possibly matching TRBD2 (6 bases). The CDR3 spans 14 residues. The V gene lost 5 bases and the J gene lost 2 bases, with 7 bases spanning the gap. CDR3 region: CASSGGPGANVLTF. Written as DNA, the CDR3 is TGTGCCAGCAGTGGAGGGCCTGGGGCCAACGTCCTGACTTTC.